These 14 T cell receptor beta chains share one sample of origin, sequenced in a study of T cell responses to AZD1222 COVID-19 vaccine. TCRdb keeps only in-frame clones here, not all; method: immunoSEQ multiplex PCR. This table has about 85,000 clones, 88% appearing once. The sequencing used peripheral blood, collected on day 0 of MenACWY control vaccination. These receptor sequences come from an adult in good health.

The CDR3 sequence is CASSSVLGGGELFF. CDR3 DNA sequence: TGTGCCAGCAGCTCGGTATTAGGGGGCGGGGAGCTGTTTTTT. The chain combines TRBV7-2 with TRBJ2-2; maybe TRBD1 (6 bases). The length of the CDR3 is 14 residues. Germline V gene lookup returns CDR1 SGHTA and CDR2 FQGNSA. Trimming took off 4 bases at V and 7 bases at J, with 13 bases between the two ends.

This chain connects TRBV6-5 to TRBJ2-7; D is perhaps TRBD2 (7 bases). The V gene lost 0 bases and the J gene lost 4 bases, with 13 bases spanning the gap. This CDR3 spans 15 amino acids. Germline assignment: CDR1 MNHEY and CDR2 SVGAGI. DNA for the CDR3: TGTGCCAGCAGTTACTCGAGGGAGGGGGTGTACGAGCAGTACTTC. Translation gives CASSYSREGVYEQYF.

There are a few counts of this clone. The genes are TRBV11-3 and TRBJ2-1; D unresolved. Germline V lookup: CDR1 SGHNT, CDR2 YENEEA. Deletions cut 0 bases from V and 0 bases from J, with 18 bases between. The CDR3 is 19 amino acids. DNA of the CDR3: TGTGCCAGCAGCTTAGAGGAGAGGAGACTTCAGAGCTCCTACAATGAGCAGTTCTTC. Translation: CASSLEERRLQSSYNEQFF.

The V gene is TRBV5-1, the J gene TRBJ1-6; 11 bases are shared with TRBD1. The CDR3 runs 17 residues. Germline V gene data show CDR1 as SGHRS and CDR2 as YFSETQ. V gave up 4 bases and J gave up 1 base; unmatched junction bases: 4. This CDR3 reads CASSTDRGRSYNSPLHF. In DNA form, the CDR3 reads TGCGCCAGCAGCACGGACAGGGGGCGATCCTATAATTCACCCCTCCACTTT.

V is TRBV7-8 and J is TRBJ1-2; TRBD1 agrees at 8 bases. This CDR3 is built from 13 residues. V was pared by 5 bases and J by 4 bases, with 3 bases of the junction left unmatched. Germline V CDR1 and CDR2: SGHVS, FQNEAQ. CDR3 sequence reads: CASSRTGGYGYTF. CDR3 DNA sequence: TGTGCCAGCAGCCGCACAGGGGGCTATGGCTACACCTTC.

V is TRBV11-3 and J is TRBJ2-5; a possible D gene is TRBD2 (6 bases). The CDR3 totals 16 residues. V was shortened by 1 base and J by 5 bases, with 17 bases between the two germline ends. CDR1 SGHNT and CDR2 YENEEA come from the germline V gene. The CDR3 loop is CASSLGFMGGVETQYF. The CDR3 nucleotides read TGTGCCAGCAGCTTAGGATTTATGGGGGGTGTGGAGACCCAGTACTTC.

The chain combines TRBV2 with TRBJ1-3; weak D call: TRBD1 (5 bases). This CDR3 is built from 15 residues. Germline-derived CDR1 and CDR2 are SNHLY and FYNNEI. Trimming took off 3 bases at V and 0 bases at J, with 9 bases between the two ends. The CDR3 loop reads CASSETANSGNTIYF. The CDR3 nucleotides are TGTGCCAGCAGTGAGACAGCTAACTCTGGAAACACCATATATTTT.

In DNA form, the CDR3 reads TGTGCCAGCAGTTTATCGAATACAGGTAGCAATCAGCCCCAGCATTTT. Translated: CASSLSNTGSNQPQHF. The rearrangement links TRBV27 to TRBJ1-5; weak D call: TRBD1 (5 bases). This CDR3 has 16 residues. V lost 0 bases, J lost 0 bases, and 9 bases lay in between. CDR1 and CDR2 from the germline V gene are MNHEY and SMNVEV (reference sequence).

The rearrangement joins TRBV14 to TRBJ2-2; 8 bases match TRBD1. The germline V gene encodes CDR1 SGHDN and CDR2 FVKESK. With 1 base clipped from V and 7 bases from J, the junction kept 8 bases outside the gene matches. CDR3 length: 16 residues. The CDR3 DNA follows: TGTGCCAGCAGCCAAGCCCTGACAGGGGCAGGCGGGGAGCTGTTTTTT. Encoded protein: CASSQALTGAGGELFF.

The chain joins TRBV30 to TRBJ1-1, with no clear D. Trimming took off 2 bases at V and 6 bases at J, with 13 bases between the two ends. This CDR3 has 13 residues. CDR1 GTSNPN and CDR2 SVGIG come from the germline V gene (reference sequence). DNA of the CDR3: TGTGCCTGGAGTAGCGACCTAGAGGCTGAAGCTTTCTTT. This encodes CAWSSDLEAEAFF.

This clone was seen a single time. CDR3 protein: CASSPAGKGTANYGYTF. CDR3 bases: TGTGCCAGCAGCCCCGCTGGCAAGGGTACAGCTAACTATGGCTACACCTTC. The rearrangement links TRBV7-8 to TRBJ1-2; D not resolved. Trimming took off 5 bases at V and 0 bases at J, with 19 bases between the two ends. This CDR3 comprises 17 residues. Germline V gene sequence: CDR1 SGHVS, CDR2 FQNEAQ.

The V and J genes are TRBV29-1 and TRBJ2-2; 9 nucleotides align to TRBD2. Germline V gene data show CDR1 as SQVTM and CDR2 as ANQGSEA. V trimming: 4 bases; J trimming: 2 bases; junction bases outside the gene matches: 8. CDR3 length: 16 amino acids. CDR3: CSVVIPGLANTGELFF. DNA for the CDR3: TGCAGCGTTGTTATCCCGGGACTAGCAAACACCGGGGAGCTGTTTTTT.

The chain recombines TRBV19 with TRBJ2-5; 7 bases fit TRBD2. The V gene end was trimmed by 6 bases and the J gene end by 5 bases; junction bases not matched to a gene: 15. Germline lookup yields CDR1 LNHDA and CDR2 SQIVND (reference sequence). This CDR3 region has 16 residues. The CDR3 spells CASSPGTIQDVETQYF. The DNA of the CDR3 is TGTGCCAGTAGCCCGGGGACTATCCAAGACGTGGAGACCCAGTACTTC.

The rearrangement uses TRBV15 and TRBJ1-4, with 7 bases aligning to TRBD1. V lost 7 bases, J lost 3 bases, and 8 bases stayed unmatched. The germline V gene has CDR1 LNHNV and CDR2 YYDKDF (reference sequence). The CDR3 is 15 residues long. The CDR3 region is CATTQDRTANEKLFF. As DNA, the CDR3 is TGTGCCACCACCCAGGACAGGACCGCTAATGAAAAACTGTTTTTT.